This TCR beta chain was identified during a study of T cell repertoires in cytomegalovirus infection. Findings and caveats of the study: Pooled public TCR beta family frequency picked out CMV carriers with the relevant HLA.

A word on this clonotype: Its target is not known.

Germline CDR1 and CDR2: MNHNY and SVGAGI (reference sequence). Trimming took 4 bases from V and 7 from J, leaving 10 bases between them. The CDR3 is made up of 12 amino acids. Using its own MiXCR run on the reads, TCRdb lists one record per CDR3 protein. This sample has nearly 650,000 distinct CDR3 sequences, with 20% to 30% found just once. V and J are TRBV6-6 and TRBJ1-1; D unresolved. The receptor was isolated from a human donor in good health (CMV status not recorded). Some clones in this sample may be carry-over from other donors' samples. Sequencing input: CD8+ T cells from PBMCs. The CDR3 DNA sequence: TGTGCCAGCAGTTTCGGACGGTTTGAAGCTTTCTTT. Protein sequence: CASSFGRFEAFF.